The 9 T cell receptor beta chains listed next were all sequenced from one sample in a study of CXCR3-negative and CXCR3-positive naive CD8 T cells. 5' RACE that incorporated UMI labels was used to prepare the TRB cDNA libraries. TCRdb reprocessed the 5' RACE reads; each CDR3 protein has one entry and no DNA is given. This repertoire includes 84,000 or so distinct CDR3 sequences. Sequenced sample: naive CXCR3- CD8+ T cells from blood. As to subset: CD45RO-CCR7+CD27+CD95- naive CD8+ T cells lacking CXCR3 (TNR3-). These receptors originate from a human donor in good health. Some clones in this sample may be carry-over from other donors' samples.

The rearrangement uses TRBV2 and TRBJ2-2. Germline V gene data show CDR1 as SNHLY and CDR2 as FYNNEI. CDR3 length: 12 residues. The CDR3 sequence: CASRVTTGELFF. Filled out from reference TRBV2 and TRBJ2-2, the complete variable domain reads EPEVTQTPSHQVTQMGQEVILRCVPISNHLYFYWYRQILGQKVEFLVSFYNNEISEKSEIFDDQFSVERPDGSNFTLKIRSTKLEDSAMYFCASRVTTGELFFGEGSRLTVL.

The rearrangement uses TRBV28 and TRBJ2-4; TCRdb's D call, TRBD1, is unchecked because there is no DNA. In germline, CDR1 is MDHEN, CDR2 SYDVKM. The CDR3 spans 13 residues. The CDR3 region is CASLTGDKNIQYF.

CDR3 sequence: CSVEGLRDRTSVIQYF. The chain uses TRBV29-1 and TRBJ2-4; TCRdb gives TRBD1 as the D gene, but with no DNA this cannot be confirmed. CDR3 length: 16 residues. Germline CDR1 is SQVTM and CDR2 is ANQGSEA.

V usage is TRBV7-9 and J usage is TRBJ2-1; the TCRdb D gene call, TRBD1, has no DNA to confirm it. The CDR3 totals 17 residues. CDR1 is SEHNR, CDR2 FQNEAQ, per germline (reference sequence). The CDR3: CASSSTVRGENYNEQFF.

The V gene is TRBV12-3 or TRBV12-4, the J gene TRBJ2-1. The CDR3 has 13 amino acids. The CDR3: CASSLSRWNEQFF.

The rearrangement uses TRBV29-1 and TRBJ2-6; TCRdb calls TRBD2, which cannot be checked without DNA. CDR1 and CDR2 (germline): SQVTM, ANQGSEA. The CDR3 consists of 17 residues. The CDR3 spells CSATVHLAGGGANVLTF.

The CDR3 sequence is CSVQRGEYEQYF. The chain combines TRBV29-1 with TRBJ2-7; TCRdb proposes TRBD1, but this gene call is untestable without DNA. Germline CDR1 and CDR2: SQVTM and ANQGSEA. CDR3 length equals 12 residues.

This chain joins TRBV20-1 and TRBJ2-7; TCRdb names TRBD2, which stays unverified in the absence of DNA. The CDR3 has 17 amino acids. The germline gives CDR1 DFQATT, CDR2 SNEGSKA (reference sequence). This chain's CDR3 is CSASGGTGVPDNYEQYF.

The V and J genes are TRBV11-2 and TRBJ2-7. Per germline, CDR1 SGHAT and CDR2 FQNNGV. This CDR3 comprises 15 residues. Here the CDR3 reads CASSAQLFQSYEQYF.